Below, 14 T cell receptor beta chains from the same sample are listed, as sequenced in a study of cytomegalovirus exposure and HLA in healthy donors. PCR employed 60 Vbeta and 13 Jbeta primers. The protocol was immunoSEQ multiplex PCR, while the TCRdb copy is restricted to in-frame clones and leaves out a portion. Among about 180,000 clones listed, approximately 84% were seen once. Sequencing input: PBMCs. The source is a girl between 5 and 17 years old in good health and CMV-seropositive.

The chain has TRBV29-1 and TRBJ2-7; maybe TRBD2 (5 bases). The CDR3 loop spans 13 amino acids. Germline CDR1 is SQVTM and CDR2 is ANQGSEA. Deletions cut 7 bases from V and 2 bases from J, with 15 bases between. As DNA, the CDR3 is TGCAGCGCTGGAGGCGGGCCCACCTACGAGCAGTACTTC. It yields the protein CSAGGGPTYEQYF.

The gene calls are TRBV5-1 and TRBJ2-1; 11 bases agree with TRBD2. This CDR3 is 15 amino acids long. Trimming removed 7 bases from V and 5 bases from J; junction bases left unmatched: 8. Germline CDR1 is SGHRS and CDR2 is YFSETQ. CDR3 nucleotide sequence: TGCGCCAGCTCCGCGGGACTAGCGGAACACAATGAGCAGTTCTTC. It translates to CASSAGLAEHNEQFF.

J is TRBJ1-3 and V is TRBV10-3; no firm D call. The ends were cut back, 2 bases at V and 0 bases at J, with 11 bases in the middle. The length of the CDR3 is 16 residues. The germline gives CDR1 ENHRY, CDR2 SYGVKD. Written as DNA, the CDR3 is TGTGCCATCAGTGAGAGAGGACTCCTCTCTGGAAACACCATATATTTT. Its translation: CAISERGLLSGNTIYF.

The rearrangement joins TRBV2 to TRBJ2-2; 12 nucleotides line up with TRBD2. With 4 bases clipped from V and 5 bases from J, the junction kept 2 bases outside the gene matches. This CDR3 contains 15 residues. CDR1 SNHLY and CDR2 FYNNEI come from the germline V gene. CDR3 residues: CASSGLAGATGELFF. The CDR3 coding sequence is TGTGCCAGCAGTGGACTAGCGGGAGCTACCGGGGAGCTGTTTTTT.

CDR3 sequence reads: CASSERLAGAYEQYF. In DNA form, the CDR3 reads TGTGCCAGCAGTGAACGCCTAGCGGGGGCCTACGAGCAGTACTTC. This chain joins TRBV6-1 and TRBJ2-7, with 10 nucleotides matching TRBD2. This CDR3 region has 15 residues. V lost 2 bases, J lost 2 bases, and 3 bases stayed unmatched. Per germline, CDR1 MNHNS and CDR2 SASEGT.

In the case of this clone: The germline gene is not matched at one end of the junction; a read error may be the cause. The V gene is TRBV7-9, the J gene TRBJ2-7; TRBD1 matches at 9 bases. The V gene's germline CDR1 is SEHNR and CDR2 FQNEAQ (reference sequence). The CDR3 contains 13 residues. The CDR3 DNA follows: TGTGCCAGCGAGACAGGGGGAATAAACGAGCGGTACTTC. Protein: CASETGGINERYF.

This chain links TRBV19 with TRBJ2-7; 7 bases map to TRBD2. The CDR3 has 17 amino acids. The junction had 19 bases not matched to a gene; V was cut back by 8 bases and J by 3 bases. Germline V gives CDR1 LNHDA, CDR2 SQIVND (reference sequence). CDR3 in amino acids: CASATGGASHPFYEQYF. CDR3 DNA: TGTGCCAGTGCGACGGGGGGAGCGTCCCATCCTTTCTACGAGCAGTACTTC.

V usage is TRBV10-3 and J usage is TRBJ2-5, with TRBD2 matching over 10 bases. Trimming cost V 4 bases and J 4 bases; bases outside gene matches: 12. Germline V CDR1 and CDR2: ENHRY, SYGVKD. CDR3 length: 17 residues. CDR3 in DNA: TGTGCCATCAGTGGGGACCAGCGGGAGGGCTTGGTAGAGACCCAGTACTTC. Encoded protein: CAISGDQREGLVETQYF.

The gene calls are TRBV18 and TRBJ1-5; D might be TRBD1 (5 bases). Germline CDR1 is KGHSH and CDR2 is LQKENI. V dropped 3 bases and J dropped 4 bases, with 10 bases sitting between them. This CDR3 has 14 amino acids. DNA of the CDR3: TGTGCCAGCTCACCCAGGGTCGATAATCAGCCCCAGCATTTT. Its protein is CASSPRVDNQPQHF.

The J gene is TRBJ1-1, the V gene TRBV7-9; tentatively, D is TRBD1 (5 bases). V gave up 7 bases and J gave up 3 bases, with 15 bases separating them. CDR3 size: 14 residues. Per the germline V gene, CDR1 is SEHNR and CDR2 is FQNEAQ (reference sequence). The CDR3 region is CASIRSGEDTEAFF. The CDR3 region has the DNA TGTGCCAGCATTCGATCGGGGGAGGACACTGAAGCTTTCTTT.

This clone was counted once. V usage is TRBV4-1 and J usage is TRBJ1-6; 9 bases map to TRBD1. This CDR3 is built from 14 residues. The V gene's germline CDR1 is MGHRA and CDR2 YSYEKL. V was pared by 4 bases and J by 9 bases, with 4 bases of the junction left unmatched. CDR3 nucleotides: TGCGCCAGCAGCCTTCCGGGACAGGGTTCACCCCTCCACTTT. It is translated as CASSLPGQGSPLHF.

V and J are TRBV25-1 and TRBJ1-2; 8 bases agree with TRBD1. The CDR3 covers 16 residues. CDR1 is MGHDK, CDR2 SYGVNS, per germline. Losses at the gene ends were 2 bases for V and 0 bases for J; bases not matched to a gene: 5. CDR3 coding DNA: TGTGCCAGCAGTGAACTGGACAGGGCATCTAACTATGGCTACACCTTC. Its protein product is CASSELDRASNYGYTF.

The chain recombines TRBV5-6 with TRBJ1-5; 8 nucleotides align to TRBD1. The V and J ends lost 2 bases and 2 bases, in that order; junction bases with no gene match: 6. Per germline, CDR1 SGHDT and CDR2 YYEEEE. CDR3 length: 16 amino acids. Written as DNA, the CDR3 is TGTGCCAGCAGCTTAACCACAGGGGGGGGCAATCAGCCCCAGCATTTT. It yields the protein CASSLTTGGGNQPQHF.

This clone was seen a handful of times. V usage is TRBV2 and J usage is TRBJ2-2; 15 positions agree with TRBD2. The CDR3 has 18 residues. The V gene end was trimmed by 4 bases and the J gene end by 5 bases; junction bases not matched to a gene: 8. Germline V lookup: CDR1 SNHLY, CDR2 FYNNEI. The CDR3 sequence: CASSGGLAGGPRTGELFF. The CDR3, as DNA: TGTGCCAGCAGTGGCGGACTAGCGGGAGGGCCACGGACCGGGGAGCTGTTTTTT.